What follows are 26 T cell receptor beta chains derived from one specimen sequenced in a study of blood T cell repertoires in COVID-19. Profiled with immunoSEQ multiplex PCR; TCRdb holds only in-frame clones, not every one. The table includes more than 250,000 clones, 86% detected once. The sequenced sample was peripheral blood. The receptors were gathered from a man between 18 and 29 years old with active or convalescent COVID-19.

The chain has TRBV18 and TRBJ1-3, with TRBD1 identical over 7 bases. The V gene end was trimmed by 5 bases and the J gene end by 1 base; junction bases not matched to a gene: 5. The germline gives CDR1 KGHSH, CDR2 LQKENI. The CDR3 consists of 15 residues. CDR3 sequence reads: CASSTTGASGNTIYF. The CDR3, as DNA: TGTGCCAGCTCAACAACAGGGGCTTCTGGAAACACCATATATTTT.

The chain employs TRBV5-1 and TRBJ1-2; D is ambiguous. CDR1 is SGHRS and CDR2 is YFSETQ in the germline V gene. This CDR3 contains 13 residues. Deletions cut 4 bases from V and 2 bases from J, with 9 bases between. As DNA, the CDR3 is TGCGCCAGCAGCATCGACGGGAACTATGGCTACACCTTC. Amino acids: CASSIDGNYGYTF.

The chain has TRBV12-3 or TRBV12-4 and TRBJ2-3; D call uncertain. V shed 7 bases and J shed 11 bases, with 16 bases lying between them. The CDR3 is 12 amino acids. CDR3 sequence (DNA): TGTGCCAGCAAATATGGGCCAGTTCTGCAGTATTTT. It translates to CASKYGPVLQYF.

V and J are TRBV5-4 and TRBJ2-7; 9 nucleotides line up with TRBD1. The germline V gene encodes CDR1 SGHNT and CDR2 YYREEE (reference sequence). V dropped 5 bases and J dropped 4; count of bases not matched to a gene: 7. This CDR3 is 14 amino acids long. The CDR3 reads CASSYRDRAYEQYF. The DNA for the CDR3 is TGTGCCAGCAGTTACCGGGACAGGGCTTACGAGCAGTACTTC.

Remarks on this clone: The junction departs from the called germline gene at one end, perhaps through a read error. The chain couples TRBV12-3 or TRBV12-4 to TRBJ1-2, with 7 bases fitting TRBD1. This CDR3 has 12 amino acids. This CDR3 is CASSPMAGTAFF. The DNA for the CDR3 is TGTGCCAGCAGCCCTATGGCGGGGACAGCCTTCTTC.

The chain employs TRBV29-1 and TRBJ1-4; D remains ambiguous. The CDR3 is 15 amino acids. The germline gives CDR1 SQVTM, CDR2 ANQGSEA. V was cut by 4 bases and J by 4 bases, with 16 bases left in between. CDR3 in amino acids: CSVVVRRRDNEKLFF. In nucleotides, the CDR3 is TGCAGCGTTGTGGTGAGGAGGAGGGATAATGAAAAACTGTTTTTT.

This chain links TRBV24-1 with TRBJ2-3; TRBD2 might be the D (6 bases). This CDR3 is built from 14 residues. Per the germline V gene, CDR1 is KGHDR and CDR2 is SFDVKD. Trimming took off 0 bases at V and 11 bases at J, with 14 bases between the two ends. The CDR3 nucleotides are TGTGCCACCAGTGATTTGGGGGCTAGCGTAAAGCAGTATTTT. Its translation is CATSDLGASVKQYF.

This chain uses TRBV4-2 with TRBJ2-1, with 7 nucleotides matching TRBD2. The V segment lost 8 bases and the J segment 4 bases; nucleotides outside the gene matches: 5. Germline V gives CDR1 LGHNA, CDR2 YNFKEQ. The CDR3 is made up of 13 amino acids. The CDR3 sequence is CASRGTNYNEQFF. CDR3 nucleotides: TGTGCCAGCCGGGGGACTAATTACAATGAGCAGTTCTTC.

This rearrangement joins TRBV27 to TRBJ2-1; D gene uncertain. Between the trimmed V and J ends, which lost 6 bases and 7 bases, there was a span of 10 bases. Germline CDR1 reads MNHEY; CDR2 reads SMNVEV (reference sequence). This CDR3 is built from 12 residues. CDR3 amino acids: CASSSRPNEQFF. The CDR3 coding sequence is TGTGCCAGCAGCTCTAGGCCGAATGAGCAGTTCTTC.

This sequence joins TRBV6-5 and TRBJ2-7; D possibly corresponds to TRBD1 (6 bases). This CDR3 has 15 residues. V shed 0 bases and J shed 6 bases, with 15 bases lying between them. Looked up from germline, CDR1 is MNHEY and CDR2 is SVGAGI. This CDR3 reads CASSYSGGQPSEQYF. For the CDR3, the DNA is TGTGCCAGCAGTTACTCTGGAGGACAGCCCTCCGAGCAGTACTTC.

The chain recombines TRBV5-4 with TRBJ2-7, with D possibly matching TRBD2 (6 bases). This CDR3 is 13 amino acids long. Trimming left V 9 bases short and J 3 bases short, with 16 bases between. Germline assignment: CDR1 SGHNT and CDR2 YYREEE (reference sequence). The CDR3 is CATADGRNYEQYF. The CDR3 DNA reads TGTGCCACAGCAGACGGGAGAAACTACGAGCAGTACTTC.

The chain carries TRBV15 and TRBJ1-3; TRBD1 matches at 7 bases. Looked up from germline, CDR1 is LNHNV and CDR2 is YYDKDF (reference sequence). V gave up 2 bases and J gave up 0 bases; unmatched junction bases: 4. The CDR3 sequence is 16 residues long. The CDR3 spells CATSRHQGGSGNTIYF. The CDR3 DNA is TGTGCCACCAGCAGACATCAGGGGGGCTCTGGAAACACCATATATTTT.

This clone has a handful of counts. The rearrangement uses TRBV6-5 and TRBJ2-7, with 9 nucleotides matching TRBD1. This CDR3 comprises 14 residues. Germline CDR1 is MNHEY and CDR2 is SVGAGI. V gave up 5 bases and J gave up 6 bases; unmatched junction bases: 8. Here the CDR3 DNA reads TGTGCCAGCAGTCCCCCGGGGACAGGGACCGAGCAGTACTTC. Translating gives CASSPPGTGTEQYF.

This sequence joins TRBV4-2 and TRBJ2-3; D unresolved. The CDR3 has 15 residues. Deletions cut 0 bases from V and 6 bases from J, with 13 bases between. Germline loops: CDR1 LGHNA, CDR2 YNFKEQ. CDR3 residues: CASSQDGQPPDTQYF. In nucleotides, the CDR3 is TGTGCCAGCAGCCAAGATGGGCAGCCCCCGGATACGCAGTATTTT.

This chain connects TRBV6-2 or TRBV6-3 to TRBJ2-7, with TRBD1 matching over 10 bases. Germline values: CDR1 MNHEY, CDR2 SVGEGT. The CDR3 runs to 16 residues. V was pared by 0 bases and J by 3 bases, with 5 bases of the junction left unmatched. The CDR3 DNA sequence: TGTGCCAGCAGTTACTCTGCGGGACAGGGGAACTACGAGCAGTACTTC. It encodes CASSYSAGQGNYEQYF.

CDR3 amino acids: CASSQQLASAGANVLTF. The CDR3 DNA reads TGTGCCAGCAGCCAGCAACTAGCGTCAGCCGGGGCCAACGTCCTGACTTTC. The chain has TRBV14 and TRBJ2-6; 7 positions agree with TRBD2. The V and J ends lost 3 bases and 4 bases, in that order; junction bases with no gene match: 9. CDR3 length equals 17 residues. The germline V gene has CDR1 SGHDN and CDR2 FVKESK.

V is TRBV12-5 and J is TRBJ2-3; D not certain. V lost 6 bases and J 1 base, leaving 17 bases between the germline ends. The germline V gene has CDR1 LGHNT and CDR2 FRNRAP. The CDR3 has 16 residues. The CDR3 here is CASGRLGGGRTDTQYF. CDR3 in DNA: TGTGCTAGTGGGCGCCTGGGTGGCGGCCGCACAGATACGCAGTATTTT.

V and J are TRBV2 and TRBJ1-2, with 8 bases aligning to TRBD1. The CDR3 covers 13 residues. Germline loops: CDR1 SNHLY, CDR2 FYNNEI. The junction had 9 bases not matched to a gene; V was cut back by 7 bases and J by 8 bases. The CDR3, as DNA: TGTGCCAGCAAAAGCGACAGGGGTCAAGGCTACACCTTC. Its translation is CASKSDRGQGYTF.

The J gene is TRBJ2-7, the V gene TRBV5-1, with D unclear. The CDR3 spans 15 residues. Per germline, CDR1 SGHRS and CDR2 YFSETQ. V lost 0 bases and J 0 bases, leaving 10 bases between the germline ends. The CDR3 sequence is CASSLGFTSSYEQYF. The DNA for the CDR3 is TGCGCCAGCAGCTTGGGTTTCACCAGCTCCTACGAGCAGTACTTC.

This rearrangement joins TRBV9 to TRBJ2-5; 10 nucleotides agree with TRBD1. The CDR3 consists of 14 residues. J gave up 5 bases and V 4 bases, and 5 bases lay outside the gene matches. Germline CDR1 reads SGDLS; CDR2 reads YYNGEE. The CDR3 loop is CASSQGQGRETQYF. CDR3 bases: TGTGCCAGCAGCCAGGGACAGGGGCGGGAGACCCAGTACTTC.

The chain carries TRBV3-1 (or the pseudogene TRBV3-2) and TRBJ2-7; 9 nucleotides match TRBD1. The CDR3 loop spans 14 amino acids. Germline V CDR1 and CDR2: LGHDT, YNNKEL (reference sequence). Losses at the gene ends were 4 bases for V and 3 bases for J; bases not matched to a gene: 4. For the CDR3, the DNA is TGTGCCAGCAGCCCTGGGACAGGGAGCTACGAGCAGTACTTC. Its translation: CASSPGTGSYEQYF.

The V gene is TRBV6-5, the J gene TRBJ2-7, with a tentative D call TRBD1 (6 bases). The CDR3 has 13 amino acids. Germline V gene lookup returns CDR1 MNHEY and CDR2 SVGAGI. V lost 4 bases and J 1 base, leaving 8 bases between the germline ends. CDR3 amino acids: CASSWTDSYEQYF. CDR3 sequence (DNA): TGTGCCAGCAGTTGGACAGATTCCTACGAGCAGTACTTC.

The J gene is TRBJ2-1, the V gene TRBV28; 9 bases line up with TRBD2. Germline CDR1 reads MDHEN; CDR2 reads SYDVKM. This CDR3 has 14 residues. After removal of 10 bases from V and 4 bases from J, the junction contained 8 bases not matched to a gene. In nucleotides, the CDR3 is TGTGCCACCCAAGCGGGGGGCCAATACAATGAGCAGTTCTTC. Translating it yields CATQAGGQYNEQFF.

The rearrangement uses TRBV27 and TRBJ1-1, with no clear D. This CDR3 is 12 amino acids long. Germline CDR1 reads MNHEY; CDR2 reads SMNVEV (reference sequence). V lost 3 bases to trimming and J lost 8 bases, with 10 bases between them. CDR3 DNA sequence: TGTGCCAGCAGTTTTTCCCGGGAAGAAGCTTTCTTT. This translates into CASSFSREEAFF.

The chain couples TRBV29-1 to TRBJ2-1; TRBD2 might be the D (5 bases). Germline CDR1 SQVTM, CDR2 ANQGSEA. V was pared by 1 base and J by 6 bases, with 13 bases between. CDR3 length: 14 amino acids. In DNA, the CDR3 is TGCAGCGTTGAAGGTCCAGCGGCGGGCAATGAGCAGTTCTTC. Translated: CSVEGPAAGNEQFF.

CDR3 DNA sequence: TGTGCAAGTCGCTTGGCAGGGGGCCCTAATTCACCCCTCCACTTT. Translating gives CASRLAGGPNSPLHF. J is TRBJ1-6 and V is TRBV12-2; TRBD1, the D gene given by the table, was not confirmed from the DNA. TRBV12-2 corresponds to a pseudogene. This CDR3 has 15 residues.